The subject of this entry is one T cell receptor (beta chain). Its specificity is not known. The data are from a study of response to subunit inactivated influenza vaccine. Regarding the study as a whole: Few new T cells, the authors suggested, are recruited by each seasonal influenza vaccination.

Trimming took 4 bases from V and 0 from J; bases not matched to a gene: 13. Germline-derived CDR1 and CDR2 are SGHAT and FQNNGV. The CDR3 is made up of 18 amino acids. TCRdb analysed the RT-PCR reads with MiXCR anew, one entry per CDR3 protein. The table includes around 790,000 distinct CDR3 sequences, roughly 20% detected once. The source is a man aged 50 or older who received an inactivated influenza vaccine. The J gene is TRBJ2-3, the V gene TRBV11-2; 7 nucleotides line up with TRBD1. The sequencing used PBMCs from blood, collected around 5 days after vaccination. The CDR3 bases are TGTGCCAGCAGCTCACCCCCTGGGACAGTGGTTAGCACAGATACGCAGTATTTT. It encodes CASSSPPGTVVSTDTQYF.